These T cell receptor beta chains were read from a single sample in a study of cytomegalovirus exposure and HLA in healthy donors. TCRdb's table, derived via immunoSEQ multiplex PCR, lists solely in-frame clones and lacks some. The sample holds 95,000 to 110,000 clones, about 80% seen once. Sequencing was performed on PBMCs. The source is a woman aged 18-29 years in good health and CMV-seropositive. Each CDR3 is given with its conserved first and last residue. The order of the fields is D gene, clone size, J gene, V gene, CDR3 protein, CDR3 DNA. D genes are given only for firm matches. The size of a clone is reported for some rows only, either as once, few or many, or as a class for expanded clones.

>TRBD1|.|TRBJ1-1|TRBV4-1
CASSQWDRGRAFF
TGCGCCAGCAGCCAGTGGGACAGGGGCCGGGCTTTCTTT
>.|.|TRBJ2-5|TRBV5-4
CASSLGAVMWGVQETQYF
TGTGCCAGCAGCTTGGGGGCAGTAATGTGGGGGGTCCAAGAGACCCAGTACTTC
>.|few|TRBJ1-2|TRBV5-5
CASSFRETYGYTF
TGTGCCAGCAGCTTCCGCGAAACCTATGGCTACACCTTC
>.|.|TRBJ2-1|TRBV5-1
CASSPREVIHNEQFF
TGCGCCAGCAGCCCCAGGGAGGTTATCCACAATGAGCAGTTCTTC
>TRBD2|.|TRBJ2-3|TRBV7-8
CASSLGLATSDTQYF
TGTGCCAGCAGCCTCGGACTAGCTACGAGCGATACGCAGTATTTT
>.|once|TRBJ1-2|TRBV30
CAWSTGTNYGYTF
TGTGCCTGGAGTACAGGGACTAACTATGGCTACACCTTC
>.|.|TRBJ2-1|TRBV7-3
CASSFSGSYNEQFF
TGTGCCAGCAGCTTTAGCGGATCCTACAATGAGCAGTTCTTC
>TRBD2|once|TRBJ2-7|TRBV28
CASPPSGTSAYEQYF
TGTGCCAGCCCCCCATCTGGGACTAGCGCCTACGAGCAGTACTTC
>.|.|TRBJ2-7|TRBV21-1
CASSEHGVEQYF
TGTGCCAGCAGCGAACACGGGGTCGAGCAGTACTTC
>TRBD2|.|TRBJ2-1|TRBV7-2
CASSLGLAGYNEQFF
TGTGCCAGCAGCTTAGGACTAGCGGGCTACAATGAGCAGTTCTTC
>TRBD2|.|TRBJ2-5|TRBV7-9
CASSWTSGGRETQYF
TGTGCCAGCAGCTGGACTAGCGGAGGTAGAGAGACCCAGTACTTC
>.|.|TRBJ2-5|TRBV6-1
CASSEGGEAQYF
TGTGCCAGCAGTGAGGGGGGTGAAGCCCAGTACTTC
>.|.|TRBJ1-1|TRBV7-6
CASSLAGRGNTEAFF
TGTGCCAGCAGCTTAGCTGGCAGGGGGAACACTGAAGCTTTCTTT
>TRBD2|.|TRBJ2-7|TRBV19
CASSIGRGGRTAYEQYF
TGTGCCAGTAGTATAGGTCGCGGCGGGAGGACGGCATACGAGCAGTACTTC
>TRBD1|.|TRBJ2-7|TRBV4-1
CASSQDARGLDEQYF
TGCGCCAGCAGCCAAGATGCCAGGGGGCTCGACGAGCAGTACTTC
>.|few|TRBJ1-6|TRBV19
CASRGSSYNSPLHF
TGTGCCAGTAGGGGCAGCTCCTATAATTCACCCCTCCACTTT
>TRBD1|few|TRBJ1-1|TRBV2
CASRQGVFRSTEAFF
TGTGCCAGCAGACAGGGGGTATTTCGTAGCACTGAAGCTTTCTTT
>.|.|TRBJ2-6|TRBV6-1
CASRIESSGANVLTF
TGTGCCAGCAGGATAGAGAGCTCTGGGGCCAACGTCCTGACTTTC
>.|.|TRBJ1-5|TRBV6-5
CASSYSGGNQPQHF
TGTGCCAGCAGTTATTCGGGGGGCAATCAGCCCCAGCATTTT
>.|.|TRBJ2-1|TRBV2
CASSEDPSGVPYNEQFF
TGTGCCAGCAGTGAAGATCCCTCGGGGGTACCCTACAATGAGCAGTTCTTC
>TRBD1|.|TRBJ2-4|TRBV6-5
CASSPGTDKNIQYF
TGTGCCAGCAGTCCCGGGACAGATAAAAACATTCAGTACTTC
>TRBD2|.|TRBJ2-5|TRBV7-6
CASSALAVQETQYF
TGTGCCAGCAGTGCACTAGCGGTCCAAGAGACCCAGTACTTC
>.|few|TRBJ2-7|TRBV7-9
CASSPTGVVDYEQYF
TGTGCCAGCAGCCCTACTGGGGTGGTAGACTACGAGCAGTACTTC
>.|.|TRBJ2-2|TRBV15
CAIRGTNTGELFF
TGTGCCATCCGCGGAACAAACACCGGGGAGCTGTTTTTT
>TRBD1|.|TRBJ2-3|TRBV13
CASSLDSSGDRGFDTQYF
TGTGCCAGCAGCTTAGATTCAAGTGGGGACAGGGGATTTGATACGCAGTATTTT
>.|.|TRBJ1-3|TRBV19
CASSGLNSGNTIYF
TGTGCCAGTTCAGGACTGAACTCTGGAAACACCATATATTTT